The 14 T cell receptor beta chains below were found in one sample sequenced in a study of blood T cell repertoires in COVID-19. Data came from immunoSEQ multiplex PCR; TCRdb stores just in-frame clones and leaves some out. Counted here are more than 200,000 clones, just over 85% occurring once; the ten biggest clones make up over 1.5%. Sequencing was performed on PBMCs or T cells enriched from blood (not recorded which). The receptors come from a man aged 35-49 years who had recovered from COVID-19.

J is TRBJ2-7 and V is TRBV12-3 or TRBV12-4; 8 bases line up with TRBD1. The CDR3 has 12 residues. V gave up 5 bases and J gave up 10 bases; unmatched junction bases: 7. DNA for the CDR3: TGTGCCAGCAGTCTTACAGGGGGTAAACAGTACTTC. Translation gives CASSLTGGKQYF.

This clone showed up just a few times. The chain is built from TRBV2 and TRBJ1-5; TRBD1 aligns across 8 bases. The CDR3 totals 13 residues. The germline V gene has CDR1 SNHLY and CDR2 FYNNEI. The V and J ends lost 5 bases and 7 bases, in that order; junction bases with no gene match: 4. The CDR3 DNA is TGTGCCAGCAGTCTGACAGGGGACCAGCCCCAGCATTTT. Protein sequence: CASSLTGDQPQHF.

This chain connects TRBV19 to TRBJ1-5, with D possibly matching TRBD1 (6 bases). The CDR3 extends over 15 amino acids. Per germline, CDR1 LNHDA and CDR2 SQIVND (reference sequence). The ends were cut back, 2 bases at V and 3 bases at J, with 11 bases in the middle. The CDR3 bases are TGTGCCAGTAGTATAACGGCAGGGGTCAATCAGCCCCAGCATTTT. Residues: CASSITAGVNQPQHF.

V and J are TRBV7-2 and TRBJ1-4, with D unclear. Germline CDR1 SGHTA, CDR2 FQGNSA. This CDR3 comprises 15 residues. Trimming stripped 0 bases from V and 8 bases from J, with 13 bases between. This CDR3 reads CASSLAPGIEEKLFF. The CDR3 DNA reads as TGTGCCAGCAGCTTAGCCCCGGGGATTGAGGAAAAACTGTTTTTT.

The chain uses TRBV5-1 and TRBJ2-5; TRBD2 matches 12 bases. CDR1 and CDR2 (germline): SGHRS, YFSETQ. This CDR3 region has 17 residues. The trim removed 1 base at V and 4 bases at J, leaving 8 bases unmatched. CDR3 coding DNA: TGCGCCAGCAGCTTGATACTAGCGGGGGGTTTCGGAGAGACCCAGTACTTC. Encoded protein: CASSLILAGGFGETQYF. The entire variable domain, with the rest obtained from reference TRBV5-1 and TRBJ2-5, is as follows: KAGVTQTPRYLIKTRGQQVTLSCSPISGHRSVSWYQQTPGQGLQFLFEYFSETQRNKGNFPGRFSGRQFSNSRSEMNVSTLELGDSALYLCASSLILAGGFGETQYFGPGTRLLVL.

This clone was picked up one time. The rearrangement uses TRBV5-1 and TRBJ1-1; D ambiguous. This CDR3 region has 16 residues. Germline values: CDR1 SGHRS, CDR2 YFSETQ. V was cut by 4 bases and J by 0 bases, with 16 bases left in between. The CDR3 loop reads CASSQLGRNLNTEAFF. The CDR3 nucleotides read TGCGCCAGCAGCCAGTTAGGGAGGAATTTGAACACTGAAGCTTTCTTT.

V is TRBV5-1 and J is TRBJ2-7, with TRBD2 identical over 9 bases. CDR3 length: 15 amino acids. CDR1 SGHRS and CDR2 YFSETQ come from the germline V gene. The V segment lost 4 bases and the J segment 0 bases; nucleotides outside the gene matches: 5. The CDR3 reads CASSVAGGNSYEQYF. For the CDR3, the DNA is TGCGCCAGCAGCGTGGCGGGAGGGAACTCCTACGAGCAGTACTTC.

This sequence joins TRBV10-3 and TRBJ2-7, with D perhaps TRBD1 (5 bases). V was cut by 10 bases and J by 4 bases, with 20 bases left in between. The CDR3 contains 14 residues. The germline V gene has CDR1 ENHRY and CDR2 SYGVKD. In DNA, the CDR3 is TGTGCCAGCAACACCAGGGAATTCTTATACGAGCAGTACTTC. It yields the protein CASNTREFLYEQYF.

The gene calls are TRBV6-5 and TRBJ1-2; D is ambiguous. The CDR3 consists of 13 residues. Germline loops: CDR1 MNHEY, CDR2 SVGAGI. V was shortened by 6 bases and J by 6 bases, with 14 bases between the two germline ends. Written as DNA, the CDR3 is TGTGCCAGCAGAACGGCGGGCTGGGATGGCTACACCTTC. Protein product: CASRTAGWDGYTF.

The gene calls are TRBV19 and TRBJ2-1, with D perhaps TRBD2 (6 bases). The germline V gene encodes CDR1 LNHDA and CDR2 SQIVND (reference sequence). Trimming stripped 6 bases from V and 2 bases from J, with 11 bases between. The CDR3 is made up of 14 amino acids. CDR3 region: CASRGRGAYNEQFF. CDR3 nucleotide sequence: TGTGCCAGTAGGGGGCGGGGAGCCTACAATGAGCAGTTCTTC.

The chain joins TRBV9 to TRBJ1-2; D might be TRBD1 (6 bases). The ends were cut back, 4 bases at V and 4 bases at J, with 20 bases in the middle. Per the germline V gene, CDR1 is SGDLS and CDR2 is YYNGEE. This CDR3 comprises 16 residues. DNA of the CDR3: TGTGCCAGCAGCACTTCGGACAGCCCTAAAGGCTATGGCTACACCTTC. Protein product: CASSTSDSPKGYGYTF.

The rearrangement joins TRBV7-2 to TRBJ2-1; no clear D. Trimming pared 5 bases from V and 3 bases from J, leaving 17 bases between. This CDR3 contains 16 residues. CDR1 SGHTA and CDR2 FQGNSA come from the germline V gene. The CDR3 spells CASSPHSSLIYNEQFF. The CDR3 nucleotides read TGTGCCAGCAGCCCTCACTCTTCGCTGATCTACAATGAGCAGTTCTTC.

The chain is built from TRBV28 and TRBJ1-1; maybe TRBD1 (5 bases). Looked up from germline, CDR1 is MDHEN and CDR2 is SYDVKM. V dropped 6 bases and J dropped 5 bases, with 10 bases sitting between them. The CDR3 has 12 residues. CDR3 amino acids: CASRGGKTEAFF. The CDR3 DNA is TGTGCCAGCAGGGGGGGGAAGACTGAAGCTTTCTTT.

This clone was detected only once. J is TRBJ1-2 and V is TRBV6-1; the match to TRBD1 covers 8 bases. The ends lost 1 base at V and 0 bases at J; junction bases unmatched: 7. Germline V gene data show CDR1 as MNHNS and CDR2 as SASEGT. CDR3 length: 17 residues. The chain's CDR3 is CASSEGQGARANYGYTF. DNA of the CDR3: TGTGCCAGCAGTGAAGGGCAGGGGGCGCGAGCTAACTATGGCTACACCTTC.